This T cell receptor beta chain was captured by sequencing in a study of a mutant IDH1 vaccine in newly diagnosed glioma. Study-level findings and limits: Of all patients, nearly 95% showed vaccine-induced immune responses.

This CDR3 has 14 residues. V was shortened by 4 bases and J by 0 bases, with 11 bases between the two germline ends. Germline assignment: CDR1 SQVTM and CDR2 ANQGSEA. Time point in this sample: week 23, last vaccination. Doses of 300 ug of mutant IDH1 20-mer peptide were given with topical imiquimod. The assay was immunoSEQ multiplex PCR, and TCRdb's table has in-frame clones only and misses some. This table holds approximately 82,000 clones, more than 80% found once. Notes on this clone: Its antigen is currently unknown.

V gene TRBV29-1 combines with J gene TRBJ2-3, with TRBD2 as a possible D gene (5 bases). The clonotype originates from a woman aged 45 to 65 with glioma. The specimen comprised PBMCs, sampled from a glioma patient whose treatment included an IDH1 peptide vaccine. The CDR3 sequence is CSVGGRRSTDTQYF. The CDR3 DNA reads as TGCAGCGTTGGAGGGCGGAGGAGCACAGATACGCAGTATTTT.